This T cell receptor beta chain was sequenced in a study of human T cells and chemical hapten exposure. Specified time point: pre-sensitization, week 0. The treatment was: therapeutic diphenylcyclopropenone sensitization with weekly scalp DPC. The V and J ends lost 3 bases and 4 bases respectively, with 10 bases between them. This CDR3 region has 14 residues. Germline assignment: CDR1 SNHLY and CDR2 FYNNEI. TCRdb called the RACE reads again in MiXCR, with one record for every CDR3 protein. Altogether about 110,000 distinct CDR3 sequences are present, around 12% being singletons, with the ten largest covering 1.6%. This clonotype has only a few counts.

The TCR sequence derives from a woman between 45 and 65 years old with alopecia areata. Some clones in this sample may be carry-over from other donors' samples. The sample in question was whole blood, obtained in connection with sensitization to the hapten diphenylcyclopropenone (DPC). This sequence joins TRBV2 and TRBJ2-1, with D possibly being TRBD1 (5 bases). The DNA for the CDR3 is TGTGCCAGCAGTGAGCAGGGCCCTTACAATGAGCAGTTCTTC. It yields the protein CASSEQGPYNEQFF.